Listed below are T cell receptor beta chains from one sample, sequenced in a study of monozygotic twins with inflammatory bowel disease. Each CDR3 protein gets one entry in TCRdb, which reprocessed the 5' RACE reads and gives no DNA. The sample totals around 190,000 distinct CDR3 sequences; its top ten clones hold roughly 1.5%. Sequencing input: blood. The receptors here all came from a human donor with ulcerative colitis or Crohn's disease, or a healthy co-twin of an affected twin (not recorded which). The CDR3 runs from the conserved cysteine through the conserved F or W.

>TRBJ2-4|TRBV3-1
CASSAPGTVKNIQYF
>TRBJ2-7|TRBV5-1
CASSLRTLTYEQYF
>TRBJ2-7|TRBV5-1
CASSLDPGQGAYEQYF
>TRBJ1-2|TRBV7-2
CASSSGGANYGYTF
>TRBJ2-1|TRBV5-1
CASSWTENNEQFF
>TRBJ1-4|TRBV7-9
CASYTGLANEKLFF
>TRBJ1-2|TRBV11-2
CASSLSGANGYTF
>TRBJ2-7|TRBV29-1
CSARPLEGGEQYF
>TRBJ1-2|TRBV29-1
CSVKGDYGYTF
>TRBJ2-1|TRBV5-1
CASSLVFERGQGRVLINEQFF
>TRBJ1-3|TRBV5-1
CASSRDYNALSGNTIYF
>TRBJ1-4|TRBV18
CASSPDATATNEKLFF
>TRBJ2-4|TRBV7-9
CASDKGQGKNIQYF
>TRBJ1-1|TRBV7-9
CASSFGIGGGTEAFF
>TRBJ1-2|TRBV12-5
CASGTGLGYTF
>TRBJ1-1|TRBV15
CATSWRAGTEAFF
>TRBJ1-1|TRBV19
CACRQGSVNTEAFF
>TRBJ2-3|TRBV5-5
CASSPGTGPDTQYF
>TRBJ2-7|TRBV20-1
CSARDRDQGSYEQYF
>TRBJ2-1|TRBV9
CASSRLAGYNEQFF